The rows below give T cell receptor beta chains drawn from one sample of a study of shared clonotypes between healthy human individuals. Sequenced by immunoSEQ multiplex PCR; TCRdb stores in-frame clones only, minus some. Counted here are around 2.1 million clones, about 94% occurring once; the ten biggest clones make up 0.13%. The sequenced sample consisted of naive CD4+ T cells sorted from blood. The receptor source for this set is a man in his late teens or twenties in good health. CDR3s include the opening cysteine and the closing phenylalanine or tryptophan. Fields, in order: J gene, D gene, V gene, clone size, CDR3 protein, CDR3 DNA. The D gene is left open where the match is weak. A clone size is listed for some rows: how often the clone was seen (once, few, many), or a class if it is expanded.

TRBJ2-7 | - | TRBV5-4 | once | CASSSTSSYEQYF | TGTGCCAGCAGCTCGACGAGCTCCTACGAGCAGTACTTC
TRBJ2-1 | TRBD2 | TRBV4-3 | - | CASSQDGGLAGDEQFF | TGCGCCAGCAGCCAAGATGGGGGACTAGCGGGGGATGAGCAGTTCTTC
TRBJ2-5 | - | TRBV28 | - | CASSLSVGETQYF | TGTGCCAGCAGTTTAAGCGTCGGGGAGACCCAGTACTTC
TRBJ2-3 | TRBD2 | TRBV25-1 | - | CASSISGSLVTQYF | TGTGCCAGCAGTATTAGCGGGAGCCTCGTTACGCAGTATTTT
TRBJ1-4 | - | TRBV27 | - | CASSPTTGYEIKEKLFF | TGTGCCAGCAGTCCGACTACAGGGTACGAGATTAAGGAAAAACTGTTTTTT
TRBJ1-6 | - | TRBV6-5 | - | CASRSRPGPLHF | TGTGCCAGCCGATCGCGACCCGGACCCCTCCACTTT
TRBJ2-7 | - | TRBV5-1 | - | CASSSHGQGSYEQYF | TGCGCCAGCAGCTCCCATGGTCAGGGGTCTTACGAGCAGTACTTC
TRBJ2-2 | - | TRBV7-6 | - | CASSGGPFGSAGELFF | TGTGCCAGCAGCGGGGGACCGTTCGGGAGCGCCGGGGAGCTGTTTTTT
TRBJ2-5 | TRBD2 | TRBV7-9 | - | CASSSLAEQETQYF | TGTGCCAGCAGCTCACTAGCGGAGCAAGAGACCCAGTACTTC
TRBJ2-2 | - | TRBV7-2 | - | CASSLDWARTNTGELFF | TGTGCCAGCAGCTTAGATTGGGCCAGAACCAACACCGGGGAGCTGTTTTTT
TRBJ1-2 | TRBD1 | TRBV9 | - | CASSPGMTGNYGYTF | TGTGCCAGCAGCCCGGGAATGACAGGGAACTATGGCTACACCTTC
TRBJ1-4 | - | TRBV6-5 | - | CASSALQGKLFF | TGTGCCAGCAGCGCACTTCAAGGGAAACTGTTTTTT
TRBJ2-7 | - | TRBV20-1 | - | CSALNTYEQYF | TGCAGTGCTTTAAATACGTACGAGCAGTACTTC
TRBJ2-7 | - | TRBV11-2 | - | CASSLSEGSYEQYF | TGTGCCAGCAGCTTAAGCGAGGGATCCTACGAGCAGTACTTC
TRBJ2-7 | - | TRBV19 | - | CASTPLTPGYEQYF | TGTGCCAGTACCCCTCTTACCCCAGGCTACGAGCAGTACTTC
TRBJ2-1 | TRBD1 | TRBV6-6 | - | CASSYGPGQGYNEQFF | TGTGCCAGCAGTTACGGTCCGGGACAGGGGTACAATGAGCAGTTCTTC
TRBJ2-3 | - | TRBV6-5 | - | CASKVGIGGRDTQYF | TGTGCCAGCAAAGTAGGGATCGGGGGCAGAGATACGCAGTATTTT
TRBJ2-1 | TRBD2 | TRBV7-6 | - | CASSSGLAVSNEQFF | TGTGCCAGCAGCTCGGGACTAGCGGTTTCTAATGAGCAGTTCTTC
TRBJ1-4 | - | TRBV6-6 | - | CASSSPGTSGEKLFF | TGTGCCAGCAGTTCTCCCGGGACATCTGGTGAAAAACTGTTTTTT
TRBJ1-2 | TRBD1 | TRBV19 | - | CASSTLPGQVYGYTF | TGTGCCAGTAGTACCTTACCGGGACAGGTGTATGGCTACACCTTC
TRBJ2-2 | - | TRBV7-6 | once | CASSSQSFTGELFF | TGTGCCAGCAGCTCCCAATCGTTCACCGGGGAGCTGTTTTTT
TRBJ2-3 | TRBD2 | TRBV6-1 | - | CASSEWLVAGGVTDTQYF | TGTGCCAGCAGTGAATGGTTGGTAGCGGGGGGAGTCACAGATACGCAGTATTTT
TRBJ2-3 | - | TRBV10-3 | - | CAISRQAATDTQYF | TGTGCCATCAGCCGACAGGCTGCCACAGATACGCAGTATTTT
TRBJ2-7 | TRBD1 | TRBV7-3 | - | CASSLTGQGFGYEQYF | TGTGCCAGCAGCTTAACGGGACAGGGTTTCGGCTACGAGCAGTACTTC
TRBJ1-2 | - | TRBV2 | - | CASTPGLDYGYTF | TGTGCCAGCACCCCAGGATTGGACTATGGCTACACCTTC
TRBJ1-5 | - | TRBV2 | - | CASLEAGGGNQPQHF | TGTGCCAGCTTAGAGGCGGGGGGTGGCAATCAGCCCCAGCATTTT
TRBJ2-7 | - | TRBV7-9 | - | CASSFSLRTLAGRKDEQYF | TGTGCCAGCAGCTTCAGTCTTAGGACCCTGGCAGGGAGAAAGGACGAGCAGTACTTC
TRBJ2-3 | TRBD1 | TRBV14 | - | CASSQDRVGTQYF | TGTGCCAGCAGCCAGGACAGGGTAGGCACGCAGTATTTT
TRBJ2-7 | - | TRBV5-1 | - | CASSLEPDSAYEQYF | TGCGCCAGCAGCTTGGAACCAGACTCAGCCTACGAGCAGTACTTC
TRBJ1-4 | - | TRBV28 | - | CASRPHRSLFNEKLFF | TGTGCCAGCAGACCCCATCGGAGCTTATTTAATGAAAAACTGTTTTTT
TRBJ1-1 | TRBD1 | TRBV7-2 | - | CASSSQGGTEAFF | TGTGCCAGCAGCTCCCAGGGGGGCACTGAAGCTTTCTTT
TRBJ2-1 | - | TRBV18 | - | CASSPPAGNEQFF | TGTGCCAGCTCACCACCGGCCGGGAATGAGCAGTTCTTC
TRBJ2-3 | - | TRBV6-6 | - | CASTGAGTDTQYF | TGTGCCAGCACTGGTGCTGGCACAGATACGCAGTATTTT
TRBJ2-3 | - | TRBV15 | - | CATSRDLGGGGTDTQYF | TGTGCCACCAGCAGAGATCTGGGGGGTGGAGGCACAGATACGCAGTATTTT
TRBJ1-5 | TRBD1 | TRBV19 | once | CASSIGGGAGQPQHF | TGTGCCAGTAGTATTGGAGGGGGCGCGGGTCAGCCCCAGCATTTT
TRBJ2-3 | TRBD2 | TRBV11-2 | once | CASRNNGGTDTQYF | TGTGCCAGCAGAAATAACGGGGGGACAGATACGCAGTATTTT
TRBJ1-2 | TRBD1 | TRBV7-9 | - | CASSSRGQGTPGYTF | TGTGCCAGCAGCTCTAGGGGACAGGGGACTCCCGGCTACACCTTC
TRBJ1-6 | - | TRBV9 | few | CASSVATASPLHF | TGTGCCAGCAGCGTAGCTACTGCTTCACCCCTCCACTTT
TRBJ1-5 | TRBD1 | TRBV6-5 | - | CASSYRDSGQPQHF | TGTGCCAGCAGTTACCGGGACAGCGGACAGCCCCAGCATTTT
TRBJ2-3 | TRBD2 | TRBV7-2 | - | CASSLVPSGGTDTQYF | TGTGCCAGCAGCTTAGTTCCTAGCGGGGGTACAGATACGCAGTATTTT
TRBJ1-2 | TRBD1 | TRBV27 | once | CASSFLDRGNGYTF | TGTGCCAGCAGTTTCCTAGACAGGGGTAATGGCTACACCTTC
TRBJ1-5 | - | TRBV6-5 | once | CASRYRAGNQPQHF | TGTGCCAGCAGGTACAGGGCCGGCAATCAGCCCCAGCATTTT
TRBJ2-1 | - | TRBV11-2 | - | CASSPSAGSNEQFF | TGTGCCAGCAGCCCATCTGCGGGGTCGAATGAGCAGTTCTTC
TRBJ1-3 | - | TRBV30 | - | CAWQRQGASGNTIYF | TGTGCCTGGCAAAGGCAGGGCGCCTCTGGAAACACCATATATTTT
TRBJ2-2 | TRBD1 | TRBV5-1 | - | CASSSRDSFLANTGELFF | TGCGCCAGCAGCTCCCGGGACAGTTTCCTTGCGAACACCGGGGAGCTGTTTTTT